These T cell receptor beta chains were read from a single sample in a study of blood T cell repertoires in COVID-19. Here immunoSEQ multiplex PCR was the method, and the copy in TCRdb shows in-frame clones only, minus some. The table records 140,000 or so clones, approximately 78% of them present only once. Specimen: peripheral blood. These receptors were obtained from a woman older than 75 with acute or convalescent COVID-19. Both conserved end residues are trimmed from each CDR3. The D gene is left open where the match is weak. Part of the rows lack a size; the others show once, few, many or a class for expanded clones.

D gene	V gene	clone size	J gene	CDR3 protein
TRBD2	TRBV7-2	.	TRBJ2-7	ASSIAGAGSSYEQY
.	TRBV28	.	TRBJ1-1	ASSLSPREAF
TRBD1	TRBV28	.	TRBJ2-7	ASSSPAWDREYEQY
.	TRBV2	once	TRBJ2-6	ASSDFRGTGVKGSGANVLT
.	TRBV7-6	.	TRBJ2-5	ASSPGEYQETQY
.	TRBV5-1	.	TRBJ2-1	ASSPEGLIQGEF
TRBD2	TRBV18	.	TRBJ2-5	ASSPSGGVQETQY
TRBD1	TRBV2	.	TRBJ2-7	ASRDPGQGYYEQY
.	TRBV5-1	.	TRBJ1-1	ASSLARGNTEAF
.	TRBV5-1	once	TRBJ2-2	ASRIDRGGTGELF
.	TRBV4-2	.	TRBJ2-6	ASSQDRGFSGANVLT
TRBD2	TRBV7-2	.	TRBJ2-5	ASSRGLQETQY
TRBD1	TRBV7-9	.	TRBJ1-6	ASSLGTGLSPLH
TRBD1	TRBV5-4	few	TRBJ2-2	ASSWDSPGNTGELF
.	TRBV10-3	.	TRBJ2-5	AISERFEDYQETQY
TRBD2	TRBV6-2/TRBV6-3	.	TRBJ2-1	ASSAVRGGLNEQF
TRBD1	TRBV5-1	.	TRBJ1-1	ASNLRTGPTEAF
TRBD1	TRBV5-6	.	TRBJ1-6	ASSPSFSGGYNSPLH
TRBD2	TRBV3-1/TRBV3-2	.	TRBJ2-3	ASSPDKEFPRLAARTDTQY
TRBD1	TRBV6-2/TRBV6-3	once	TRBJ1-1	ASSYHLRGLSPNTEAF
TRBD2	TRBV28	.	TRBJ2-3	ASSLAGGPGTDTQY
.	TRBV12-3/TRBV12-4	.	TRBJ1-1	ASSLILATEAF
.	TRBV7-2	.	TRBJ2-7	ASSLGGWPSSYEQY
TRBD1	TRBV27	.	TRBJ1-1	ASRLGQGGTEAF
.	TRBV29-1	.	TRBJ1-3	SVEAQFGNTIY
TRBD1	TRBV5-6	.	TRBJ1-2	ASSLVTGAGYSYT
TRBD2	TRBV27	.	TRBJ2-3	AAATPAGGGDTQY
.	TRBV3-1/TRBV3-2	.	TRBJ1-6	ASSPGFYNSPLH
TRBD1	TRBV28	.	TRBJ1-4	ASSTIKQGTNEKLF
TRBD1	TRBV30	.	TRBJ1-2	AWSYGDSHYSYT
TRBD1	TRBV10-3	.	TRBJ2-1	AIRDRINNEQF
.	TRBV15	.	TRBJ1-5	ATSGSGWSQPQH
TRBD2	TRBV7-2	.	TRBJ2-1	ASSRGLASSSYNEQF
TRBD1	TRBV19	.	TRBJ1-5	ASSLRGPMPNSNQPQH
.	TRBV29-1	few	TRBJ1-2	TTEADANYGYT
TRBD2	TRBV2	.	TRBJ2-1	ASRRGLARYNEQF
.	TRBV5-1	.	TRBJ1-1	ASSFAGSDTEAF
.	TRBV7-9	.	TRBJ2-5	ASTPGGLETQY
.	TRBV6-5	.	TRBJ2-7	ASSIRRAYEQY
.	TRBV6-5	.	TRBJ1-6	ASRKGQYNSPLH
.	TRBV5-5	.	TRBJ2-7	ASRATGSNEQY
TRBD2	TRBV28	.	TRBJ2-2	ASSLWTIGLAGGGTGELF
.	TRBV11-2	.	TRBJ2-5	ASTPIPSVSVPKTQY
TRBD2	TRBV7-8	.	TRBJ2-5	ASSPRDSGGAVYAQY
TRBD2	TRBV9	.	TRBJ2-7	ASSRTSGASYEQY
.	TRBV9	.	TRBJ1-3	ASSASRDIFSGNTIY
.	TRBV24-1	.	TRBJ1-1	ATRERTNTEAF
TRBD1	TRBV28	.	TRBJ2-3	ASRRQGTSTDTQY
TRBD2	TRBV11-3	few	TRBJ2-1	ASSFTSGSMRNEQF
.	TRBV24-1	.	TRBJ1-3	ATSDLRGAGPSGNTIY
.	TRBV28	.	TRBJ1-2	ASSLSPSYDGYT
.	TRBV28	.	TRBJ1-5	ASSSRVRNQPQH
TRBD1	TRBV7-8	.	TRBJ2-5	ASSLAQGIETQY
TRBD1	TRBV7-8	.	TRBJ1-1	ASSLVGDRGVNTEAF
TRBD1	TRBV5-1	.	TRBJ1-5	ASSFTGGSQPQH
.	TRBV5-4	many	TRBJ1-1	ASSSGGGQTFPEAF
.	TRBV4-1	.	TRBJ1-1	ASSQDIFTGRVNTEAF
TRBD2	TRBV6-6	.	TRBJ2-7	ASRAGTSGAGYEQY
.	TRBV9	.	TRBJ1-4	ASSVDKAGEKLF